These T cell receptor beta chains were read from a single sample in a study of siplizumab effects on memory and regulatory T cells. The method was immunoSEQ multiplex PCR; TCRdb's version includes in-frame clones alone and lacks a portion of them. The sample has about 63,000 clones; 75% to 90% are singletons. The sample was memory CD4+ T cells sorted from blood. Source of these receptors: a human donor in good health. CDR3s include the opening cysteine and the closing phenylalanine or tryptophan. A D gene is named only where the DNA matches it firmly. Size tells how often a clone was seen (once, few, many) or the class of an expanded clone, and some rows leave it out.

j_call	v_call	d_call	clone_size	cdr3_aa	cdr3_nt
TRBJ1-6	TRBV18	.	.	CASSPGDKSPLHF	TGTGCCAGCTCACCGGGGGATAAATCACCCCTCCACTTT
TRBJ2-1	TRBV12-5	TRBD2	.	CASGPTGRIVNEQFF	TGTGCTAGTGGCCCGACCGGGAGGATTGTCAATGAGCAGTTCTTC
TRBJ2-3	TRBV11-2	TRBD2	.	CASSLGEGTGTDTQYF	TGTGCCAGCAGCTTAGGGGAGGGGACGGGCACAGATACGCAGTATTTT
TRBJ2-2	TRBV6-5	TRBD2	.	CASRGLAATGELFF	TGTGCCAGCAGGGGACTAGCAGCCACCGGGGAGCTGTTTTTT
TRBJ2-5	TRBV6-6	TRBD2	.	CASSPGGATETQYF	TGTGCCAGCAGCCCCGGGGGGGCTACGGAGACCCAGTACTTC
TRBJ2-7	TRBV6-1	.	.	CASIWGLRTYEQYF	TGTGCCAGCATTTGGGGATTACGGACCTACGAGCAGTACTTC
TRBJ1-5	TRBV6-1	.	few	CASSYRSGNQPQHF	TGTGCCAGCAGCTACAGATCTGGCAATCAGCCCCAGCATTTT
TRBJ2-3	TRBV6-5	TRBD1	.	CASSRQGGGTDTQYF	TGTGCCAGCAGCCGACAGGGGGGTGGCACAGATACGCAGTATTTT
TRBJ2-7	TRBV2	.	many	CASSEARRGTYEQYF	TGTGCCAGCAGTGAAGCTCGGAGGGGAACATACGAGCAGTACTTC
TRBJ2-5	TRBV19	.	.	CASSIHLQGNQETQYF	TGTGCCAGTAGTATCCACTTACAGGGAAATCAAGAGACCCAGTACTTC
TRBJ2-7	TRBV19	.	.	CASSIGSGPGEQYF	TGTGCCAGTAGTATAGGGTCAGGGCCGGGCGAGCAGTACTTC
TRBJ1-1	TRBV5-4	TRBD1	.	CASSYMTGANTEAFF	TGTGCCAGCAGCTATATGACAGGGGCGAACACTGAAGCTTTCTTT
TRBJ1-1	TRBV18	.	.	CASSPRRGGYTEAFF	TGTGCCAGCTCACCACGGCGGGGGGGCTACACTGAAGCTTTCTTT
TRBJ1-1	TRBV30	.	.	CACRRNTEAFF	TGTGCCTGTCGGCGGAACACTGAAGCTTTCTTT
TRBJ2-7	TRBV5-3	.	.	CARNPGSPRGEGEQYF	TGTGCCAGAAACCCCGGGTCCCCCAGGGGGGAGGGCGAGCAGTACTTC
TRBJ2-7	TRBV6-6	TRBD1	.	CASSTPGQSSYEQYF	TGTGCCAGCAGTACACCGGGACAGAGCTCCTACGAGCAGTACTTC
TRBJ1-2	TRBV7-2	.	.	CASNRANYGYTF	TGTGCCAGCAACAGGGCTAACTATGGCTACACCTTC
TRBJ1-2	TRBV10-3	.	few	CAISSGSDYTF	TGTGCCATCAGTTCGGGGAGTGACTACACCTTC
TRBJ2-5	TRBV15	.	.	CATSRVLGRGQETQYF	TGTGCCACCAGCAGAGTATTGGGCAGGGGACAAGAGACCCAGTACTTC
TRBJ1-1	TRBV7-9	.	.	CASSEGVGAFF	TGTGCCAGCAGCGAGGGGGTCGGGGCTTTCTTT
TRBJ2-1	TRBV10-3	TRBD1	.	CALRQGIKIGGFNEQFF	TGTGCCTTGAGACAGGGCATTAAAATAGGGGGTTTCAATGAGCAGTTCTTC
TRBJ2-7	TRBV5-4	.	.	CASSSPARNYEQYF	TGTGCCAGCAGCTCCCCGGCGAGAAACTACGAGCAGTACTTC
TRBJ2-7	TRBV15	TRBD2	.	CATSRDLGLAVYEQYF	TGTGCCACCAGCAGAGATTTGGGACTAGCTGTGTACGAGCAGTACTTC
TRBJ1-2	TRBV7-9	.	.	CASSLLAGSYTF	TGTGCCAGCAGCTTATTGGCAGGGAGCTACACCTTC
TRBJ2-2	TRBV11-2	.	.	CASSLELFNTGELFF	TGTGCCAGCAGCTTAGAACTATTCAACACCGGGGAGCTGTTTTTT
TRBJ2-7	TRBV5-4	.	.	CASQGGTSYEQYF	TGTGCCTCCCAGGGGGGGACGTCCTACGAGCAGTACTTC
TRBJ1-2	TRBV28	.	.	CASSTAFNYGYTF	TGTGCCAGCAGCACAGCCTTTAACTATGGCTACACCTTC
TRBJ2-5	TRBV2	TRBD1	.	CASGGQGARETQYF	TGTGCCAGCGGGGGACAGGGGGCGCGGGAGACCCAGTACTTC